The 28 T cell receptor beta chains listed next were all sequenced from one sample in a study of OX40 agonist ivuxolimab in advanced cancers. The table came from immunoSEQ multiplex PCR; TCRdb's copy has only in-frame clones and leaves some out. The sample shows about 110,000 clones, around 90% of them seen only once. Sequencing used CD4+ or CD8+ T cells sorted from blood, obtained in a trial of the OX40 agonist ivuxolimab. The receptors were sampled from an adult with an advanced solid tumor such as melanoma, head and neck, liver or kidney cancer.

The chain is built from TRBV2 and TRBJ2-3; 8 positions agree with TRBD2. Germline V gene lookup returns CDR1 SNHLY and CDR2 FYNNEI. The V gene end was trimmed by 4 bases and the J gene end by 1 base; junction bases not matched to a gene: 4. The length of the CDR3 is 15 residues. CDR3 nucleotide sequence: TGTGCCAGCAGTGGGCGGGGGGCCGGCACAGATACGCAGTATTTT. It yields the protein CASSGRGAGTDTQYF. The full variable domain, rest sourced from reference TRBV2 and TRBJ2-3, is EPEVTQTPSHQVTQMGQEVILRCVPISNHLYFYWYRQILGQKVEFLVSFYNNEISEKSEIFDDQFSVERPDGSNFTLKIRSTKLEDSAMYFCASSGRGAGTDTQYFGPGTRLTVL.

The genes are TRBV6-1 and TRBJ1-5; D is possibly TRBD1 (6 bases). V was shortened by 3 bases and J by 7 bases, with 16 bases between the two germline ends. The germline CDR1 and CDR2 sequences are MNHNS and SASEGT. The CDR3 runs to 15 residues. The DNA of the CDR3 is TGTGCCAGCAGTGACGCGGCAGGGGCAAGCCAGCCCCAGCATTTT. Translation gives CASSDAAGASQPQHF.

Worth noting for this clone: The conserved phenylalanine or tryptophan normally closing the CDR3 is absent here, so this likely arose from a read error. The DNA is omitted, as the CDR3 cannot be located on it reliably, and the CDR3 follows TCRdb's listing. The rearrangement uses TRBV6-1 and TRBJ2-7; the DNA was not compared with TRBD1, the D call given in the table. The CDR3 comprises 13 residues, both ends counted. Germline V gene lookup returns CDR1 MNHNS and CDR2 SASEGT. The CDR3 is CASSDVMGAPGLI.

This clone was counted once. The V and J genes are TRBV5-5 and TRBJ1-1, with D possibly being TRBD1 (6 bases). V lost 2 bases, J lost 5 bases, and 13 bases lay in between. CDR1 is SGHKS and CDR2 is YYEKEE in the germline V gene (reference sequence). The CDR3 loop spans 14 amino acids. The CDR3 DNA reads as TGTGCCAGCAGCTTCTCGGGGGGCGAAACTGAAGCTTTCTTT. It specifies CASSFSGGETEAFF.

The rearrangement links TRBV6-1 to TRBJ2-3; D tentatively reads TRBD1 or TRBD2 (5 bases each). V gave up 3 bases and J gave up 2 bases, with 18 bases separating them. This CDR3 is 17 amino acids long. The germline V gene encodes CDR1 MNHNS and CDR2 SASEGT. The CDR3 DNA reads TGTGCCAGCAGTGATCTAAGGGGAATCGGGAACACAGATACGCAGTATTTT. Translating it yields CASSDLRGIGNTDTQYF.

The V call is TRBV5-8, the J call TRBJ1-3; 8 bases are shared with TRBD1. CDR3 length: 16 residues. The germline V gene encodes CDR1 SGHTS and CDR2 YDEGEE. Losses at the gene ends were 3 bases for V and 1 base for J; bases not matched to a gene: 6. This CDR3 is CASSSWGQASGNTIYF. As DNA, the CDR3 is TGTGCCAGCAGCTCATGGGGACAGGCGTCTGGAAACACCATATATTTT.

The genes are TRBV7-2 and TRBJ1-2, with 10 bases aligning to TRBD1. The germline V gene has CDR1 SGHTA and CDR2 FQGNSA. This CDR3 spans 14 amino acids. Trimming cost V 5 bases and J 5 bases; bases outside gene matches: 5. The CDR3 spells CASSRDRGEYGYTF. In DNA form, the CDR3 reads TGTGCCAGCAGCCGGGACAGGGGAGAATATGGCTACACCTTC.

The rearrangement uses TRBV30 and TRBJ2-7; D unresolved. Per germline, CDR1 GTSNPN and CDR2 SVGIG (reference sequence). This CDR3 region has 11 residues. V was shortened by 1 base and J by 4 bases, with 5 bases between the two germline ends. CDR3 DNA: TGTGCCTGGAGTGCGGGTTACGAGCAGTACTTC. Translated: CAWSAGYEQYF. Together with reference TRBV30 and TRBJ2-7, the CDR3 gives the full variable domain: SQTIHQWPATLVQPVGSPLSLECTVEGTSNPNLYWYRQAAGRGLQLLFYSVGIGQISSEVPQNLSASRPQDRQFILSSKKLLLSDSGFYLCAWSAGYEQYFGPGTRLTVT.

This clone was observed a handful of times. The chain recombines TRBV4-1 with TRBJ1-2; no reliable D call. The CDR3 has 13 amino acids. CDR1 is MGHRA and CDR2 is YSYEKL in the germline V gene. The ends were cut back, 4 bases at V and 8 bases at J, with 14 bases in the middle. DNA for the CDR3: TGCGCCAGCAGCCCCGATTCCGGGTGGGGCTACACCTTC. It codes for CASSPDSGWGYTF.

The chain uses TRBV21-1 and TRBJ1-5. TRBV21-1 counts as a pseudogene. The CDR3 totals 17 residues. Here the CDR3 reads CASSKDGGEGADQPQHF. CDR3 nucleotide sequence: TGTGCCAGCAGTAAAGACGGAGGGGAAGGGGCGGATCAGCCCCAGCATTTT.

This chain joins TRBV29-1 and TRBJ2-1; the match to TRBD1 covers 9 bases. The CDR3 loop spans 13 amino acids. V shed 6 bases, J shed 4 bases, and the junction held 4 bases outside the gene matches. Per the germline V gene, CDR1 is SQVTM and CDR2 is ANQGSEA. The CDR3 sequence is CSVPGQGYNEQFF. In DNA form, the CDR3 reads TGCAGCGTACCGGGACAGGGTTACAATGAGCAGTTCTTC.

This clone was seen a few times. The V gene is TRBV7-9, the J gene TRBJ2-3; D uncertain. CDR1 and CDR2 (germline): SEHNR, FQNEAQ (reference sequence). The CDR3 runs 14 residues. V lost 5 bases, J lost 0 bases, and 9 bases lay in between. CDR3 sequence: CASSVSISTDTQYF. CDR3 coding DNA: TGTGCCAGCAGCGTCTCGATAAGCACAGATACGCAGTATTTT.

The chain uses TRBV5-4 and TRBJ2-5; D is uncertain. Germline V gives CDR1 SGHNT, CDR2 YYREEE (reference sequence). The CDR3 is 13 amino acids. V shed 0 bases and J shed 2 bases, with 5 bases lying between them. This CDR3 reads CASSLARQETQYF. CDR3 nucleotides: TGTGCCAGCAGCTTGGCGAGACAAGAGACCCAGTACTTC.

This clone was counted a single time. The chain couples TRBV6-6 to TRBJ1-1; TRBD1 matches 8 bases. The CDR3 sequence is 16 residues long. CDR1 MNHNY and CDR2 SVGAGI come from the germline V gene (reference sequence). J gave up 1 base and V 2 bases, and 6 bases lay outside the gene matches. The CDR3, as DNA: TGTGCCAGCAGTTACCTCGGAGGACAGGGGAACACTGAAGCTTTCTTT. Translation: CASSYLGGQGNTEAFF.

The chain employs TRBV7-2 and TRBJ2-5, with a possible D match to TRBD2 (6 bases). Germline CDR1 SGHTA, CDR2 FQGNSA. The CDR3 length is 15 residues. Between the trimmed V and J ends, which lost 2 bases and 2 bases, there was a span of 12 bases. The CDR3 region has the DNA TGTGCCAGCAGCTTAAATGAGGGGAGGCAAGAGACCCAGTACTTC. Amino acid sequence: CASSLNEGRQETQYF.

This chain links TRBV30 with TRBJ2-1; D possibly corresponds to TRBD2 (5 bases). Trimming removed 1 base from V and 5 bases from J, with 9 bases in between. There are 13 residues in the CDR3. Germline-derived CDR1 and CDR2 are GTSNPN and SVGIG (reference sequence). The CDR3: CAWSEIANNEQFF. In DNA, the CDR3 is TGTGCCTGGAGTGAGATAGCGAACAATGAGCAGTTCTTC. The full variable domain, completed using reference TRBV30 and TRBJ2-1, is SQTIHQWPATLVQPVGSPLSLECTVEGTSNPNLYWYRQAAGRGLQLLFYSVGIGQISSEVPQNLSASRPQDRQFILSSKKLLLSDSGFYLCAWSEIANNEQFFGPGTRLTVL.

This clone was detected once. Here the CDR3 DNA reads TGTGCCAGCAGCACGCGACTAGCGGGAGGGGTAACAGATACGCAGTATTTT. Amino acids: CASSTRLAGGVTDTQYF. The gene calls are TRBV11-2 and TRBJ2-3; 14 nucleotides line up with TRBD2. The CDR3 has 17 residues. Germline CDR1 reads SGHAT; CDR2 reads FQNNGV. After removal of 5 bases from V and 3 bases from J, the junction contained 7 bases not matched to a gene.

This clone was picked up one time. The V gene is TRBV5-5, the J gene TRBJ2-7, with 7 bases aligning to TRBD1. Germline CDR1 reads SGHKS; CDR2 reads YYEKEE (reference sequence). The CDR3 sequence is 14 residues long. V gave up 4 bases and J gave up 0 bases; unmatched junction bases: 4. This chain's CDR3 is CASSVWDSSYEQYF. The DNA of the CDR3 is TGTGCCAGCAGCGTTTGGGACAGCTCCTACGAGCAGTACTTC.

The CDR3 is CASSPLGNTEAFF. The CDR3 nucleotides read TGCGCCAGCAGCCCCTTGGGGAACACTGAAGCTTTCTTT. The rearrangement joins TRBV5-1 to TRBJ1-1; D unclear. The CDR3 has 13 amino acids. Per the germline V gene, CDR1 is SGHRS and CDR2 is YFSETQ. V dropped 4 bases and J dropped 1 base, with 8 bases sitting between them.

The CDR3 is CSVEGGEPHNEQFF. In DNA form, the CDR3 reads TGCAGCGTTGAAGGCGGGGAGCCACACAATGAGCAGTTCTTC. The J gene is TRBJ2-1, the V gene TRBV29-1; a possible D gene is TRBD2 (6 bases). Germline values: CDR1 SQVTM, CDR2 ANQGSEA. The length of the CDR3 is 14 residues. Between the trimmed V and J ends, which lost 1 base and 5 bases, there was a span of 12 bases.

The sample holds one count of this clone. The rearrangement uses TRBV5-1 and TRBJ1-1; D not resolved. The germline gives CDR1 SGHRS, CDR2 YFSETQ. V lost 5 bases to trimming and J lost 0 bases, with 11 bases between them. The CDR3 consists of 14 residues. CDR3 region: CASRPVSMNTEAFF. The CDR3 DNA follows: TGCGCCAGCAGACCGGTTTCCATGAACACTGAAGCTTTCTTT.

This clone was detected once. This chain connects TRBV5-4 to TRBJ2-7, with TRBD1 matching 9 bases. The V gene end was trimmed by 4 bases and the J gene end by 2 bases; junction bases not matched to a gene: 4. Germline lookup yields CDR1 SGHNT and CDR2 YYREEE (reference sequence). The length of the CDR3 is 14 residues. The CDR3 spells CASSTTGGPYEQYF. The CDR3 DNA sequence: TGTGCCAGCAGCACGACAGGGGGGCCCTACGAGCAGTACTTC. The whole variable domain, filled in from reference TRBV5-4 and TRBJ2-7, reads ETGVTQSPTHLIKTRGQQVTLRCSSQSGHNTVSWYQQALGQGPQFIFQYYREEENGRGNFPPRFSGLQFPNYSSELNVNALELDDSALYLCASSTTGGPYEQYFGPGTRLTVT.

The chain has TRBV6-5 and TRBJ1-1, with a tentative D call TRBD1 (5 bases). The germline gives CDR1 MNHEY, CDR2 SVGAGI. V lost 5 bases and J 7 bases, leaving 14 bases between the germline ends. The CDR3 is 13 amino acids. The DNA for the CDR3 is TGTGCCAGCAGTAAACCCCAGGGTATTGAAGCTTTCTTT. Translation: CASSKPQGIEAFF.

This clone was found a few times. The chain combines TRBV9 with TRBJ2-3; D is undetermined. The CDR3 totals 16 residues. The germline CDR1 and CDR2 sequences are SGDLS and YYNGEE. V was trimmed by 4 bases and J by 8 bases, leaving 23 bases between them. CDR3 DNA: TGTGCCAGCAGCCCCCTGATGGACGTCGGTCGTGGTACGCAGTATTTT. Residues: CASSPLMDVGRGTQYF.

Here the CDR3 reads CASSERVGEQYF. CDR3 in DNA: TGTGCCAGCAGTGAAAGAGTGGGGGAGCAGTACTTC. The chain combines TRBV2 with TRBJ2-7; D gene uncertain. Between the trimmed V and J ends, which lost 2 bases and 7 bases, there was a span of 9 bases. Germline lookup yields CDR1 SNHLY and CDR2 FYNNEI. The CDR3 runs to 12 residues. Filled out from reference TRBV2 and TRBJ2-7, the complete variable domain reads EPEVTQTPSHQVTQMGQEVILRCVPISNHLYFYWYRQILGQKVEFLVSFYNNEISEKSEIFDDQFSVERPDGSNFTLKIRSTKLEDSAMYFCASSERVGEQYFGPGTRLTVT.

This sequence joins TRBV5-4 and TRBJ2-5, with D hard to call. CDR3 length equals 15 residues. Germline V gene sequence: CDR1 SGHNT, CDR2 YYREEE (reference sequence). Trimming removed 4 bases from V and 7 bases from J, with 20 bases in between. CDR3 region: CASSPAADLMGTQYF. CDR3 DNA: TGTGCCAGCAGCCCGGCCGCTGACCTAATGGGGACCCAGTACTTC.

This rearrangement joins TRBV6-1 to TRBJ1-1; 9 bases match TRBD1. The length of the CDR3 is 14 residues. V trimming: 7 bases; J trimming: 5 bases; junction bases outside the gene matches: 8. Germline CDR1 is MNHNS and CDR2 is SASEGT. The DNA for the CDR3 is TGTGCCAGCACCGACCGACAGGGGGGGACTGAAGCTTTCTTT. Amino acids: CASTDRQGGTEAFF.

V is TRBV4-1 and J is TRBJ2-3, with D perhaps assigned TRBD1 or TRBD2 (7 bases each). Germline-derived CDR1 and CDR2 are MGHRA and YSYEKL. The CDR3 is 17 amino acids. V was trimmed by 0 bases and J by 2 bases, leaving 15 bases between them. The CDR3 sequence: CASSQDREGAYTDTQYF. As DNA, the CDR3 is TGCGCCAGCAGCCAAGATAGGGAGGGGGCATACACAGATACGCAGTATTTT.